The entry below gives a single TCR beta chain sequence along with its context. Its specificity is unknown. This sample was taken from a study of T cell clones after liver transplantation. Broader study findings: Donor-reactive sequences fell more than third party-reactive ones, suggesting partial deletion. Circulating graft-donor-reactive CD4 TCRbeta sequences fell significantly post-transplant in 5 of 8 subjects.

Germline CDR1 is MDHEN and CDR2 is SYDVKM. The CDR3 contains 16 residues. V gave up 5 bases and J gave up 1 base, with 14 bases separating them. The repertoire was sequenced with immunoSEQ multiplex PCR; TCRdb's copy has only in-frame clones and lacks some. Here the sample spans some 45,000 clones, around 83% being singletons. The chain recombines TRBV28 with TRBJ2-2, with a weak D call TRBD1 (6 bases). The TCR comes from a human patient who received a liver transplant. Some of the T cells may derive from the graft donor. This material consisted of CD4+ T cells from blood, taken 24 months after liver transplant. This chain's CDR3 is CASSRRTALNTGELFF. For the CDR3, the DNA is TGTGCCAGCAGTCGTCGGACAGCTTTGAACACCGGGGAGCTGTTTTTT.